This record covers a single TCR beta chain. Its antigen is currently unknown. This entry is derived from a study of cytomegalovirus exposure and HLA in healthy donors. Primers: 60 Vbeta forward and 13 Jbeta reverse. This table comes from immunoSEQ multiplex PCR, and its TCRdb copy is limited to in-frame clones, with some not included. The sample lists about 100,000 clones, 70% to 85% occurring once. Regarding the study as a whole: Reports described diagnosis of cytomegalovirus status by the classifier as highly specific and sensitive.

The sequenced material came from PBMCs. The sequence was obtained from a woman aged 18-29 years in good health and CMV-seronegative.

CDR3 DNA: TGTGCCAGCAGCCCCCGGGGGGTATTAACCGTCGGGGAGCTGTTTTTT. It translates to CASSPRGVLTVGELFF. This sequence joins TRBV7-2 and TRBJ2-2, with TRBD2 identical over 7 bases. The CDR3 has 16 residues. Germline-derived CDR1 and CDR2 are SGHTA and FQGNSA. Trimming at V came to 5 bases and at J to 7 bases, leaving 13 bases not matched to a gene.